Sequencing of this T cell receptor beta chain was carried out in a study of T cell responses to AZD1222 COVID-19 vaccine. Across the whole study: Pooled samples include second doses given at about 4 or 12 weeks. The study's findings and limits: Spike-spanning, vaccine-associated CD4 TCRs were dominant at 160-218 and 743-854. Close to half of all spike-specific TCRs reportedly target regions of the variants that are unmutated. Spike-specific TCR breadth and depth rose after two AZD1222 doses.

The table came from immunoSEQ multiplex PCR; TCRdb's copy has only in-frame clones and leaves some out. The sample has roughly 80,000 clones; under 95% are singletons. In regard to this clone: Its specificity is unknown.

Per germline, CDR1 SEHNR and CDR2 FQNEAQ (reference sequence). V lost 2 bases to trimming and J lost 1 base; unmatched junction nucleotides: 2. This CDR3 has 15 amino acids. This chain links TRBV7-9 with TRBJ2-3, with 8 bases fitting TRBD2. The starting material was peripheral blood, obtained on day 0 of AZD1222 vaccination. This receptor was taken from an adult in good health. The CDR3 loop reads CASSLSAGGTDTQYF. CDR3 coding DNA: TGTGCCAGCAGCTTATCAGCGGGGGGCACAGATACGCAGTATTTT.